The rows below give T cell receptor beta chains drawn from one sample of a study of CD8 T cells in Susac syndrome. One entry per CDR3 protein, called by TCRdb with MiXCR from the immunoSEQ multiplex PCR reads. The table records over 300,000 distinct CDR3 sequences, approximately 90% of them present only once. Material: CD4+ T cells from PBMCs. These receptors were collected from a human donor with multiple sclerosis. The CDR3 runs from the conserved cysteine through the conserved F or W. The D gene is left open where the match is weak. The size of a clone is reported for some rows only, either as once, few or many, or as a class for expanded clones.

V gene	J gene	D gene	clone size	CDR3 DNA	CDR3 protein
TRBV19	TRBJ1-1	-	once	TGTGCCAGTAGTTTTCCAGGGCGCACTGAAGCTTTCTTT	CASSFPGRTEAFF
TRBV12-3/TRBV12-4	TRBJ2-3	-	-	TGTGCCAGCCGTCACATTGGGGTTGCGGCAGATACGCAGTATTTT	CASRHIGVAADTQYF
TRBV5-1	TRBJ2-2	-	-	TGCGCCAGCAGCTTGGGAGGGATCCAGGTATCCGGGGAGCTGTTTTTT	CASSLGGIQVSGELFF
TRBV7-2	TRBJ1-5	TRBD1	-	TGTGCCAGCAGCTTAGCGGCCCCGACAGGGGCGAGTTATCAGCCCCAGCATTTT	CASSLAAPTGASYQPQHF
TRBV20-1	TRBJ2-1	-	-	TGCAGTGCTAGAGTCGAGCGGCCATCCTACAATGAGCAGTTCTTC	CSARVERPSYNEQFF
TRBV7-2	TRBJ2-5	TRBD2	-	TGTGCCAGCAGCCTGGGAGGGCGTGGGACCCAGTACTTC	CASSLGGRGTQYF
TRBV30	TRBJ1-2	-	-	TGTGCCTGGAGGGACTATGTGGGCTACACCTTC	CAWRDYVGYTF
TRBV6-2/TRBV6-3	TRBJ1-1	-	-	TGTGCCAGCAGTTACTCCCGGGGTGATGGGCACACTGAAGCTTTCTTT	CASSYSRGDGHTEAFF
TRBV3-1	TRBJ2-6	-	-	TGTGCCAGCAGCCAAGATAGCTCTGGGGCCAACGTCCTGACTTTC	CASSQDSSGANVLTF
TRBV19	TRBJ1-2	-	-	TGTGCCAGTAGTGACTCTCCAGGGTTAAATCACTATGGCTACACCTTC	CASSDSPGLNHYGYTF
TRBV28	TRBJ2-1	-	-	TGTGCCAGCAGTTCACTAGTGATGTGGGACAATGAGCAGTTCTTC	CASSSLVMWDNEQFF
TRBV7-2	TRBJ1-6	-	-	TGTGCCAGCAGCTTAGGACAGGCATATTCACCCCTCCACTTT	CASSLGQAYSPLHF
TRBV7-3	TRBJ2-1	TRBD2	-	TGTGCCAGCAGCTTATCCCCCCTGCGGGGGGGCAATGAGCAGTTCTTC	CASSLSPLRGGNEQFF
TRBV19	TRBJ2-7	TRBD2	-	TGTGCCAGTAGTATGGGGGGGACCACCTACGAGCAGTACTTC	CASSMGGTTYEQYF
TRBV7-3	TRBJ1-6	TRBD1	-	TGTGCCAGCGGCCCCGGAGGGGGCTCGGCACCCCTCCACTTT	CASGPGGGSAPLHF
TRBV29-1	TRBJ2-5	TRBD2	-	TGCAGCGTTCGGGGGGGGCGGGAGACCCAGTACTTC	CSVRGGRETQYF
TRBV5-6	TRBJ1-5	-	-	TGTGCCAGCAGCTTGTTCGCAGCCCGGACAGTGGAGCCCCAGCATTTT	CASSLFAARTVEPQHF
TRBV7-2	TRBJ1-2	TRBD1	-	TGTGCCAGCAGCTCGAACACAGGGGAGGGTGGCTACACCTTC	CASSSNTGEGGYTF
TRBV5-1	TRBJ2-2	TRBD1	-	TGCGCCAGCAGCTTAGGACAGGGGGCCGGAACCGGGGAGCTGTTTTTT	CASSLGQGAGTGELFF
TRBV5-1	TRBJ2-5	TRBD1	-	TGCGCCAGCAGCTTCTCGACAGGGGACTCAGAGACCCAGTACTTC	CASSFSTGDSETQYF
TRBV15	TRBJ2-1	TRBD2	-	TGTGCCACTTCTAGCGGGGCTTACAATGAGCAGTTCTTC	CATSSGAYNEQFF
TRBV6-5	TRBJ2-7	-	-	TGTGCCAGCAGTGCGCCCACTCCACCCTACGAGCAGTACTTC	CASSAPTPPYEQYF
TRBV12-3/TRBV12-4	TRBJ1-2	-	-	TGTGCCGGCAGCCGCAGACAGACTAACTATGGCTACACCTTC	CAGSRRQTNYGYTF
TRBV20-1	TRBJ2-3	TRBD2	-	TGCAGTGCTAGAGATCTGGCTAGCGGGGGGTTCGAAGATACGCAGTATTTT	CSARDLASGGFEDTQYF
TRBV27	TRBJ1-5	TRBD1	-	TGTGCCAGCAGTTTTGGGGACAGGAGTAGCAATCAGCCCCAGCATTTT	CASSFGDRSSNQPQHF
TRBV7-2	TRBJ1-1	TRBD1	-	TGTGCCAGCAGCTTAGGAAAGACAGGGGGCACTGAAGCTTTCTTT	CASSLGKTGGTEAFF
TRBV5-1	TRBJ2-4	TRBD2	-	TGCGCCAGCAGCTGGGGGGGACGCGAAAACATTCAGTACTTC	CASSWGGRENIQYF
TRBV30	TRBJ1-1	-	-	TGTGCCTGGAGTCTATCCTCCGGGACCCAAGCTTTCTTT	CAWSLSSGTQAFF
TRBV3-1	TRBJ2-3	-	-	TGTGCCAGCAGCCAAATGGGGCGCCGTACAGATACGCAGTATTTT	CASSQMGRRTDTQYF
TRBV20-1	TRBJ2-3	-	-	TGCAGTGCTAGGAGAGGAGTCAGCGACACAGATACGCAGTATTTT	CSARRGVSDTDTQYF
TRBV30	TRBJ1-1	-	-	TGTGCCTGGAGGGGCCCAGGGATGGGAGGTAACACTGAAGCTTTCTTT	CAWRGPGMGGNTEAFF
TRBV6-2/TRBV6-3	TRBJ2-1	-	-	TGTGCCAGCATCTCCCAGCGGCGCTCCTACAATGAGCAGTTCTTC	CASISQRRSYNEQFF
TRBV5-4	TRBJ1-1	-	-	TGTGCCAGCAGCCTACGGGTTGAGGGCGACACTGAAGCTTTCTTT	CASSLRVEGDTEAFF
TRBV7-9	TRBJ2-7	-	-	TGTGCCAGCAGCATCCCGGGACAAAGCTACGAGCAGTACTTC	CASSIPGQSYEQYF
TRBV12-3/TRBV12-4	TRBJ2-2	-	-	TGTGCCAGCAGTCCCCTTACGGGTGGTCACACCGGGGAGCTGTTTTTT	CASSPLTGGHTGELFF
TRBV27	TRBJ2-7	TRBD1	-	TGTGCCAGCAGTCCCAGGGGGCTACCGACCACCGAGCAGTACTTC	CASSPRGLPTTEQYF
TRBV30	TRBJ2-7	TRBD2	-	TGTGCCTGGAGTAGGACTAGCGGGCGCTACGAGCAGTACTTC	CAWSRTSGRYEQYF
TRBV20-1	TRBJ2-1	-	-	TGCAGTGCTAGAGAACCGCGGGGAAATGAGCAGTTCTTC	CSAREPRGNEQFF
TRBV11-3	TRBJ2-7	-	-	TGTGCCAGCAGCTTGGAGGGCGACGTAGGGGCGAACGAGCAGTACTTC	CASSLEGDVGANEQYF
TRBV14	TRBJ1-2	TRBD1	-	TGTGCCAGCAGCCATGAGGACAGGAGAACCTATGGCTACACCTTC	CASSHEDRRTYGYTF
TRBV7-9	TRBJ2-5	-	once	TGTGCCAGCAGCTTCGGGGCGGAAGAGACCCAGTACTTC	CASSFGAEETQYF
TRBV7-2	TRBJ2-7	TRBD2	-	TGTGCCAGCAGCTTCTGGACTAGCGACGCCTACGAGCAGTACTTC	CASSFWTSDAYEQYF
TRBV19	TRBJ1-2	-	-	TGTGCCAGTAGTCCGAAATTCCTCACCCTCGGCTACACCTTC	CASSPKFLTLGYTF
TRBV3-1	TRBJ1-1	TRBD1	-	TGTGCCAGCAGCCGTCGACAGGGGGCCGGCACTGAAGCTTTCTTT	CASSRRQGAGTEAFF
TRBV9	TRBJ1-3	-	-	TGTGCCAGCAGCGTTTCCTTGGGGCGGTTCTCTGGAAACACCATATATTTT	CASSVSLGRFSGNTIYF
TRBV5-6	TRBJ1-2	-	-	TGTGCCAGCAGCTCACCGGGATCACAGTACACCTTC	CASSSPGSQYTF
TRBV4-2	TRBJ2-1	TRBD2	-	TGTGCCAGCAGCCAAGGCGGGAGTGACTGGGATGAGCAGTTCTTC	CASSQGGSDWDEQFF
TRBV6-2/TRBV6-3	TRBJ1-2	TRBD1	-	TGTGCCAGTGGACAGGGCTCCAACTATGGCTACACCTTC	CASGQGSNYGYTF